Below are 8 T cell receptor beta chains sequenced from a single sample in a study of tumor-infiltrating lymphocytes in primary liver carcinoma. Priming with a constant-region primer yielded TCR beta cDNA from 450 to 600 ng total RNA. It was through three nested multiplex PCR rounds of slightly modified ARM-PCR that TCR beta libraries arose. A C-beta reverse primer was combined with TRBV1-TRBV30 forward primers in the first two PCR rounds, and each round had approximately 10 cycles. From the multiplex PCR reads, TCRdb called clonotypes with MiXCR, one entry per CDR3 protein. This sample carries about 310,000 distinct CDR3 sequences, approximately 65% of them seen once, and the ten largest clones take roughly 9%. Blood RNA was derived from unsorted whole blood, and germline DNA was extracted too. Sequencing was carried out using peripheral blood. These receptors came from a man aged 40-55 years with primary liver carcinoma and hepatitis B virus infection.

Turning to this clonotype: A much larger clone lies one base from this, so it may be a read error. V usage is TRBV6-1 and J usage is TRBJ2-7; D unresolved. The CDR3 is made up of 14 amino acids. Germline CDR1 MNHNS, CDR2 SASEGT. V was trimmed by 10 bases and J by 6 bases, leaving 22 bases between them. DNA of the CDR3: TGTGCCACCCAATCGGACGAACTACGCGTCGAGCAGTACTTC. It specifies CATQSDELRVEQYF.

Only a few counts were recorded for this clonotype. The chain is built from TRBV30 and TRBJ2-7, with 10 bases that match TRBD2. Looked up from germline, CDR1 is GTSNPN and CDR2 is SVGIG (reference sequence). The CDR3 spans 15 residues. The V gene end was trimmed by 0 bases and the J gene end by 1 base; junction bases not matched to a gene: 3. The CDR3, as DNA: TGTGCCTGGAGTGTTCAGACTAGCGGGTCCTACGAGCAGTACTTC. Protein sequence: CAWSVQTSGSYEQYF.

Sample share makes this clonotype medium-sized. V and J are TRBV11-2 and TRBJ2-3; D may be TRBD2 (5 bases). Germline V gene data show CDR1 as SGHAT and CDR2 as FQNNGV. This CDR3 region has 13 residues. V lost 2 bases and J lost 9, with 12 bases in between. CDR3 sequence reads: CASSLNYEGTQYF. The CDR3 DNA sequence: TGTGCCAGCAGCTTAAATTACGAGGGAACGCAGTATTTT.

As DNA, the CDR3 is TGTGCCAGCAGTACTACTAGCGGGAGAGGGGATACCCAGTACTTC. Translated, it gives CASSTTSGRGDTQYF. The chain has TRBV5-4 and TRBJ2-5, with 11 bases fitting TRBD2. This CDR3 region has 15 residues. Trimming at V came to 5 bases and at J to 8 bases, leaving 11 bases not matched to a gene. The V gene's germline CDR1 is SGHNT and CDR2 YYREEE (reference sequence).

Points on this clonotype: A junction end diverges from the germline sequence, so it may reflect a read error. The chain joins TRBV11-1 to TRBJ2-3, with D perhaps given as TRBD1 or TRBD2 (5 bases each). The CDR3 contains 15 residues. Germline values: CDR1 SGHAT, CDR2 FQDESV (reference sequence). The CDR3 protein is CDSSPRDPPADTQYF. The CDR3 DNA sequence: TGTGACAGCAGCCCTCGGGACCCCCCGGCAGATACGCAGTATTTT.

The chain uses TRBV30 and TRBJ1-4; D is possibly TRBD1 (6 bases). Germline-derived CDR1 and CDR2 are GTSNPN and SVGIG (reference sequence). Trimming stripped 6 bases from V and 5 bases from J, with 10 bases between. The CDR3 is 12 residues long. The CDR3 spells CACQDRNEKLFF. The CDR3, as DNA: TGTGCCTGTCAGGACAGAAATGAAAAACTGTTTTTT. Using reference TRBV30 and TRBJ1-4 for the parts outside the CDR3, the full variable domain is SQTIHQWPATLVQPVGSPLSLECTVEGTSNPNLYWYRQAAGRGLQLLFYSVGIGQISSEVPQNLSASRPQDRQFILSSKKLLLSDSGFYLCACQDRNEKLFFGSGTQLSVL.

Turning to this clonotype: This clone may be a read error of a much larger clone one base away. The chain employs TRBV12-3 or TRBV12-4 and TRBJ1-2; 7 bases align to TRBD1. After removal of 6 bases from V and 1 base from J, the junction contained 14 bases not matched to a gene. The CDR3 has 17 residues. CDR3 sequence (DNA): TGTGCCAGCAGCCCTATACAGGGGTTATTACTTAACTATGGCTACACCTTC. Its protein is CASSPIQGLLLNYGYTF.

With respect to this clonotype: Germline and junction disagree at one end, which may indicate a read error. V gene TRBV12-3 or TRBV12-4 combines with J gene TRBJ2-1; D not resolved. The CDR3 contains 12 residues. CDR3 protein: CTSSSGYNEQFF. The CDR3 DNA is TGTACCAGCAGTTCAGGTTACAATGAGCAGTTCTTC.